This TCR beta chain derives from a study of T-cell memory formation after mild COVID-19. Study-wide background: There were largely donor-specific TCR clusters.

Each CDR3 protein is one row after TCRdb ran MiXCR on the 5' RACE reads. Here the sample spans about 390,000 distinct CDR3 sequences, approximately 15% being singletons. Only a few counts were recorded for this clonotype. Antigen: not known. With 0 bases clipped from V and 5 bases from J, the junction kept 5 bases outside the gene matches. CDR3 length: 15 residues. General study results and limits: Nothing confirmed that second-wave clones peaking on day 37 were specific for SARS-CoV-2.

Source material: PBMCs or a T cell subset sorted from them (not recorded which). This chain links TRBV12-3 or TRBV12-4 with TRBJ2-5, with 8 nucleotides matching TRBD1. This sequence was found in a man aged 18 to 30 who had mild COVID-19 (a few samples of this study predate the infection). Cell type and time point are not known. DNA for the CDR3: TGTGCCAGCAGTTTAGCGAACACAGGGGGGGAGACCCAGTACTTC. Amino acids: CASSLANTGGETQYF.